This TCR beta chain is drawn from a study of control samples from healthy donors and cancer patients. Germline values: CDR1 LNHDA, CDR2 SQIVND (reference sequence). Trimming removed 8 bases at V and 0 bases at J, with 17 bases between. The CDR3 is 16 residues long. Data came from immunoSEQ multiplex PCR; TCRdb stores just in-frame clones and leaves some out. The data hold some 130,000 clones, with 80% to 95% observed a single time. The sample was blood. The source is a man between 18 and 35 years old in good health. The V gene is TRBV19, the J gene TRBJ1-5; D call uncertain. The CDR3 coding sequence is TGTGCCAGTTGTTCCACAGCCGGGCATAGCAATCAGCCCCAGCATTTT. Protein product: CASCSTAGHSNQPQHF.